This record looks at one T cell receptor beta chain sequence and its context. Its antigen is undetermined. This sample is drawn from a study of cytomegalovirus exposure and HLA in healthy donors. Broader study findings: A few CMV-associated chains proved CMV antigen-specific in vitro. Researchers catalogued around 150 TCR beta chains as cytomegalovirus-associated.

Here immunoSEQ multiplex PCR was the method, and the copy in TCRdb shows in-frame clones only, minus some. The table includes 85,000 to 120,000 clones, about 88% detected once. Separation from the approximately 670-subject first cohort characterized the 120-subject validation cohort, to which the donors belonged. The CDR3 is 16 residues long. Material for sequencing was PBMCs. The clonotype originates from a woman under 30 in good health and CMV-seropositive. V and J are TRBV21-1 and TRBJ2-1; TRBD2 is taken as the D call from the table, unchecked against the DNA. TRBV21-1 is designated a pseudogene. Here the CDR3 DNA reads TGTGCCAGCCCGAAATTCGGCCTAGCGGGGGGGCAGAAGCAGTTCTTC. This sequence encodes CASPKFGLAGGQKQFF.